Listed here are 15 T cell receptor beta chains from one sample, sequenced in a study of control samples from healthy donors and cancer patients. Assay used: immunoSEQ multiplex PCR; TCRdb lists only in-frame clones, some missing. The sample includes tens of thousands of clones, approximately 84% of them seen just once. The sample taken for sequencing was blood. These receptors originate from a woman in her 50s in good health.

The chain has TRBV10-3 and TRBJ2-1, with 13 nucleotides matching TRBD2. This CDR3 spans 15 amino acids. V dropped 6 bases and J dropped 9; count of bases not matched to a gene: 8. Germline values: CDR1 ENHRY, CDR2 SYGVKD. CDR3 in amino acids: CAIRGTSGRAPEQFF. The DNA for the CDR3 is TGTGCCATCAGAGGTACTAGCGGGAGGGCCCCTGAGCAGTTCTTC.

The chain couples TRBV6-5 to TRBJ2-7; unclear D gene. Germline V CDR1 and CDR2: MNHEY, SVGAGI. The CDR3 has 13 amino acids. V lost 8 bases and J lost 1, with 12 bases in between. CDR3 coding DNA: TGTGCCAGCCTGCAGATAGGGTCCTACGAGCAGTACTTC. It encodes CASLQIGSYEQYF.

The rearrangement links TRBV4-1 to TRBJ1-1; a possible D gene is TRBD1 (5 bases). V was shortened by 3 bases and J by 10 bases, with 21 bases between the two germline ends. The CDR3 length is 15 residues. CDR1 and CDR2 (germline): MGHRA, YSYEKL. DNA of the CDR3: TGCGCCAGCAGCCAGGAGGGGCGAGGGGTATTCGGAGCTTTCTTT. Its protein is CASSQEGRGVFGAFF.

The count of this clone is one. The rearrangement uses TRBV6-6 and TRBJ1-2; 9 nucleotides align to TRBD1. V shed 6 bases, J shed 4 bases, and the junction held 6 bases outside the gene matches. This CDR3 region has 14 residues. Germline V CDR1 and CDR2: MNHNY, SVGAGI (reference sequence). The chain's CDR3 is CASRPGQGTYGYTF. CDR3 in DNA: TGTGCCAGCAGGCCGGGACAGGGTACCTATGGCTACACCTTC.

V and J are TRBV3-1 (or the pseudogene TRBV3-2) and TRBJ1-6; possibly TRBD1 for D (5 bases). This CDR3 comprises 16 residues. Per germline, CDR1 LGHDT and CDR2 YNNKEL (reference sequence). Trimming left V 0 bases short and J 10 bases short, with 16 bases between. CDR3 amino acids: CASSQESGRVGSPLHF. The DNA for the CDR3 is TGTGCCAGCAGCCAAGAAAGCGGCAGGGTTGGATCACCCCTCCACTTT.

The chain combines TRBV5-4 with TRBJ1-4, with 8 bases matching TRBD1. Germline CDR1 is SGHNT and CDR2 is YYREEE (reference sequence). This CDR3 has 17 residues. V gave up 1 base and J gave up 0 bases; unmatched junction bases: 5. CDR3 sequence (DNA): TGTGCCAGCAGCTTGTCCCGGGACAGGACAACTAATGAAAAACTGTTTTTT. Amino acids: CASSLSRDRTTNEKLFF. Together with reference TRBV5-4 and TRBJ1-4, the CDR3 gives the full variable domain: ETGVTQSPTHLIKTRGQQVTLRCSSQSGHNTVSWYQQALGQGPQFIFQYYREEENGRGNFPPRFSGLQFPNYSSELNVNALELDDSALYLCASSLSRDRTTNEKLFFGSGTQLSVL.

CDR3 sequence (DNA): TGTGCCAGCAGTGACGGCCACCTCACAGATACGCAGTATTTT. This encodes CASSDGHLTDTQYF. V and J are TRBV6-4 and TRBJ2-3, with no clear D. Germline assignment: CDR1 MRHNA and CDR2 SNTAGT. The V gene lost 2 bases and the J gene lost 2 bases, with 8 bases spanning the gap. The length of the CDR3 is 14 residues.

The CDR3 region has the DNA TGTGCCAGCAGTAAAAGATTTTCGGGGGAGCTGTTTTTT. It codes for CASSKRFSGELFF. This chain uses TRBV2 with TRBJ2-2; no definite D call. Germline V gene sequence: CDR1 SNHLY, CDR2 FYNNEI. V gave up 5 bases and J gave up 8 bases, with 12 bases separating them. The CDR3 consists of 13 residues.

The chain carries TRBV12-3 or TRBV12-4 and TRBJ1-2; TRBD1 is a possible D gene (5 bases). The V and J ends lost 1 base and 8 bases respectively, with 8 bases between them. This CDR3 has 12 residues. CDR3 nucleotides: TGTGCCAGCAGTTTAGAGGGGCAGGGCTACACCTTC. Amino acid sequence: CASSLEGQGYTF.

The chain employs TRBV9 and TRBJ2-2; the D is unclear. The CDR3 extends over 12 amino acids. Germline CDR1 SGDLS, CDR2 YYNGEE. V lost 1 base and J 2 bases, leaving 0 bases between the germline ends. CDR3 coding DNA: TGTGCCAGCAGCGTAAACACCGGGGAGCTGTTTTTT. Its translation: CASSVNTGELFF.

V gene TRBV5-6 combines with J gene TRBJ1-4; a possible D gene is TRBD1 (6 bases). The germline V and J ends were trimmed by 0 bases and 8 bases, with 11 bases remaining between them. Germline assignment: CDR1 SGHDT and CDR2 YYEEEE. This CDR3 has 14 amino acids. The CDR3 DNA follows: TGTGCCAGCAGCTTGGCAGGGGCGCGGGAAAAACTGTTTTTT. It codes for CASSLAGAREKLFF.

The chain has TRBV5-1 and TRBJ1-1, with 10 bases aligning to TRBD1. V shed 4 bases, J shed 5 bases, and the junction held 8 bases outside the gene matches. The CDR3 contains 15 residues. CDR1 and CDR2 from the germline V gene are SGHRS and YFSETQ. Here the CDR3 DNA reads TGCGCCAGCAGCCGGCCGGGACAGGGGACGACTGAAGCTTTCTTT. This gives the protein CASSRPGQGTTEAFF. The variable domain in full, with the rest retrieved from reference TRBV5-1 and TRBJ1-1, is KAGVTQTPRYLIKTRGQQVTLSCSPISGHRSVSWYQQTPGQGLQFLFEYFSETQRNKGNFPGRFSGRQFSNSRSEMNVSTLELGDSALYLCASSRPGQGTTEAFFGQGTRLTVV.

The genes are TRBV25-1 and TRBJ1-1, with D possibly being TRBD1 (5 bases). There are 13 residues in the CDR3. The V gene's germline CDR1 is MGHDK and CDR2 SYGVNS. V gave up 5 bases and J gave up 5 bases, with 12 bases separating them. CDR3 sequence: CASSRGMETEAFF. The CDR3 DNA reads as TGTGCCAGCAGTCGGGGGATGGAGACTGAAGCTTTCTTT. The whole variable domain, filled in from reference TRBV25-1 and TRBJ1-1, reads EADIYQTPRYLVIGTGKKITLECSQTMGHDKMYWYQQDPGMELHLIHYSYGVNSTEKGDLSSESTVSRIRTEHFPLTLESARPSHTSQYLCASSRGMETEAFFGQGTRLTVV.

J is TRBJ2-3 and V is TRBV9, with D perhaps TRBD2 (6 bases). The CDR3 is 15 residues long. Germline values: CDR1 SGDLS, CDR2 YYNGEE. V dropped 0 bases and J dropped 7 bases, with 15 bases sitting between them. The CDR3: CASSVGVRAGYTQYF. The CDR3 region has the DNA TGTGCCAGCAGCGTAGGAGTACGGGCGGGGTATACGCAGTATTTT.

The rearrangement links TRBV4-1 to TRBJ2-7, with 7 bases aligning to TRBD2. The CDR3 has 16 residues. J lost 2 bases, V lost 1 base, and 8 bases had no gene match. Germline CDR1 is MGHRA and CDR2 is YSYEKL. CDR3 region: CASSQGEGRSPYEQYF. DNA for the CDR3: TGCGCCAGCAGCCAAGGGGAGGGGAGATCCCCCTACGAGCAGTACTTC.